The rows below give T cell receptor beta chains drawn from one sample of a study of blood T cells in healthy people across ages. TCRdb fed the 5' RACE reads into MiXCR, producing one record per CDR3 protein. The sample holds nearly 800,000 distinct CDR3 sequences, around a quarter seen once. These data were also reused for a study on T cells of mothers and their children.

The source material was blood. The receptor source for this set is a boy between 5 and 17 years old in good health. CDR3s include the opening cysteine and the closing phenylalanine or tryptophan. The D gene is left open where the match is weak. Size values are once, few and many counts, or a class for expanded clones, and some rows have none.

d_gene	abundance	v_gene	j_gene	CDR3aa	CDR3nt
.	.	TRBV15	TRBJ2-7	CATSGRWQGSYEQYF	TGTGCCACCAGCGGCCGATGGCAGGGATCCTACGAGCAGTACTTC
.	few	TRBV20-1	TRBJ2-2	CSASWTEANTGELFF	TGCAGTGCTAGTTGGACAGAAGCGAACACCGGGGAGCTGTTTTTT
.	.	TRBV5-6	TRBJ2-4	CASSLSWEIIQYF	TGTGCCAGCAGCTTGAGTTGGGAAATTATTCAGTACTTC
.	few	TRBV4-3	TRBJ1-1	CASSQDFPGDTEAFF	TGCGCCAGCAGCCAAGACTTTCCCGGGGACACTGAAGCTTTCTTT
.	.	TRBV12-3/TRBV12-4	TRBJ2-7	CASNYGLSSYEQYF	TGTGCCAGCAATTACGGTCTCAGCTCCTACGAGCAGTACTTC
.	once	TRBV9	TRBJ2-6	CASQDAGANVLTF	TGTGCCAGCCAGGACGCTGGGGCCAACGTCCTGACTTTC
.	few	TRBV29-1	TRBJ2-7	CSVQGDGYEQYF	TGCAGCGTTCAAGGGGACGGCTACGAGCAGTACTTC
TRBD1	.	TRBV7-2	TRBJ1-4	CASSTTGKVYEKLFF	TGTGCCAGCAGCACGACAGGGAAGGTTTATGAAAAACTGTTTTTT
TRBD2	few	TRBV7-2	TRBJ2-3	CASSQAGGPWDTQYF	TGTGCCAGCAGCCAAGCGGGAGGGCCGTGGGATACGCAGTATTTT
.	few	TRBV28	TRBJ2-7	CASNRALYYEQYF	TGTGCCAGCAACCGGGCTCTTTACTACGAGCAGTACTTC
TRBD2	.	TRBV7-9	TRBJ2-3	CASSFGLAGYLGDTQYF	TGTGCCAGCAGTTTCGGACTAGCGGGGTATTTGGGAGATACGCAGTATTTT
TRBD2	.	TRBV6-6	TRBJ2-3	CASSLAGGPADTQYF	TGTGCCAGCAGTTTAGCGGGGGGGCCGGCAGATACGCAGTATTTT
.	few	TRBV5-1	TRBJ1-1	CASSKQGIIAEAFF	TGCGCCAGCAGCAAACAGGGAATTATCGCTGAAGCTTTCTTT
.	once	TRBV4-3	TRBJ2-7	CASSQDRVATTPREQYF	TGCGCCAGCAGCCAAGATAGGGTGGCGACAACCCCTAGGGAGCAGTACTTC
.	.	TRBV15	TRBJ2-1	CATRTAISRLVPSKTYNEQFF	TGTGCCACCAGGACAGCCATCTCTCGGCTAGTCCCCTCTAAAACCTACAATGAGCAGTTCTTC
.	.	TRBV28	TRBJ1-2	CASKRDIYGYTF	TGTGCCAGCAAGCGGGACATCTATGGCTACACCTTC
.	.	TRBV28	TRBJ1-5	CASSLGAQPQHF	TGTGCCAGCAGTTTGGGGGCTCAGCCCCAGCATTTT
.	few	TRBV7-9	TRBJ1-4	CASSFASREKLFF	TGTGCCAGCAGCTTCGCCTCTAGGGAAAAACTGTTTTTT
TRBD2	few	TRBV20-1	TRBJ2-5	CSATGTSGRAFETQYF	TGCAGTGCTACCGGGACTAGCGGGAGGGCCTTTGAGACCCAGTACTTC
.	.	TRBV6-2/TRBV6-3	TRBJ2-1	CASGYEHDWSGNEQFF	TGTGCCAGCGGCTACGAGCATGATTGGTCGGGCAATGAGCAGTTCTTC
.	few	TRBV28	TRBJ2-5	CASSLSLAQETQYF	TGTGCCAGCAGTTTAAGCCTAGCCCAAGAGACCCAGTACTTC
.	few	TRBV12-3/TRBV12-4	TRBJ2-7	CASSGGSGREQYF	TGTGCCAGCAGTGGCGGCAGCGGGCGCGAGCAGTACTTC
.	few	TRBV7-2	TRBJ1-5	CASSLESAAQNQPQHF	TGTGCCAGCAGCTTAGAATCAGCAGCTCAAAATCAGCCCCAGCATTTT
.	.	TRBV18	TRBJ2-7	CASSPSPRTNSYEQYF	TGTGCCAGCTCACCAAGTCCTAGAACCAACTCCTACGAGCAGTACTTC
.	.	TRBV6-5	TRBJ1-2	CTSSYGAGRGYTF	TGTACCAGCAGTTACGGAGCAGGAAGGGGCTACACCTTC
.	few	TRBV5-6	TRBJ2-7	CASSLLDSVLEQYF	TGTGCCAGCAGCTTGCTAGATTCAGTTCTCGAGCAGTACTTC
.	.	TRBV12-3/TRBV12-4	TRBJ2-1	CASSSVQGDEQFF	TGTGCCAGCAGTTCTGTACAGGGCGATGAGCAGTTCTTC
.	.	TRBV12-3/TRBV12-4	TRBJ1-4	CASSLGQGSGFGEKLFF	TGTGCCAGCAGTTTAGGGCAGGGGTCAGGCTTTGGTGAAAAACTGTTTTTT
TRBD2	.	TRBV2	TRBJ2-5	CASSDSGGQETQYF	TGTGCCAGCAGTGACAGCGGGGGTCAAGAGACCCAGTACTTC
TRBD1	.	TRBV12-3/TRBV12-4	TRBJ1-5	CASSLSRGPWDQPQHF	TGTGCCAGCAGTTTGAGCAGGGGGCCTTGGGATCAGCCCCAGCATTTT
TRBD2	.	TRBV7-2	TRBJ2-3	CASSLVAGNTDTQYF	TGTGCCAGCAGCTTAGTAGCGGGGAACACAGATACGCAGTATTTT
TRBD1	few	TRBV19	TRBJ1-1	CASSKPDRVNTEAFF	TGTGCCAGTAGTAAACCCGACAGGGTGAACACTGAAGCTTTCTTT
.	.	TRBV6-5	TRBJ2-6	CASSPSVGSGANVLTF	TGTGCCAGCAGTCCCTCGGTCGGCTCTGGGGCCAACGTCCTGACTTTC
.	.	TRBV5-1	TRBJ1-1	CASSLTAPGDTEAFF	TGCGCCAGCAGCTTGACGGCACCTGGAGACACTGAAGCTTTCTTT
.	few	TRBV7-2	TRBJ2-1	CASSLMVFDEQFF	TGTGCCAGCAGCTTAATGGTGTTTGATGAGCAGTTCTTC
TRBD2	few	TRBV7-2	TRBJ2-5	CASSLASGRGQETQYF	TGTGCCAGCAGCTTAGCCAGCGGGAGAGGCCAAGAGACCCAGTACTTC
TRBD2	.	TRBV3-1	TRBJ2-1	CASSLTGLAGADTYNEQFF	TGTGCCAGCAGCCTAACCGGACTAGCGGGGGCCGACACCTACAATGAGCAGTTCTTC
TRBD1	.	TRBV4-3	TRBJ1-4	CASSQDRGPNEKLFF	TGCGCCAGCAGCCAAGACAGGGGGCCTAATGAAAAACTGTTTTTT
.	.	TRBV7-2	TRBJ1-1	CASSLIHAAEAFF	TGTGCCAGCAGCTTAATTCACGCAGCCGAAGCTTTCTTT
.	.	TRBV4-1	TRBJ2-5	CASSQGPSETQYF	TGCGCCAGCAGCCAAGGCCCTTCGGAGACCCAGTACTTC
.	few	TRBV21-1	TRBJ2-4	CASSKAPGAKNIQYF	TGTGCCAGCAGCAAAGCGCCAGGAGCCAAAAACATTCAGTACTTC
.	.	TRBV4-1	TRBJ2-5	CASSQDLGTMETQYF	TGCGCCAGCAGCCAAGATCTCGGCACGATGGAGACCCAGTACTTC
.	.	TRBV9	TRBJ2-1	CASSVSQLNEQFF	TGTGCCAGCAGCGTATCCCAGCTCAATGAGCAGTTCTTC
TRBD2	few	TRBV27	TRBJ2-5	CASNSRGGQETQYF	TGTGCCAGCAACTCGCGGGGGGGCCAAGAGACCCAGTACTTC
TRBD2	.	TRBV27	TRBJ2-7	CASSLLPGAGAYEQYF	TGTGCCAGCAGTCTCCTCCCGGGAGCGGGGGCCTACGAGCAGTACTTC
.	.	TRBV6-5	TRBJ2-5	CASSYSLGSEETQYF	TGTGCCAGCAGTTACTCTTTGGGCAGTGAAGAGACCCAGTACTTC
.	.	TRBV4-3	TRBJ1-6	CASSQDLGRDSPLHF	TGCGCCAGCAGCCAAGATCTCGGCAGGGATTCACCCCTCCACTTT
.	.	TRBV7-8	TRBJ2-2	CASSFEKLNTGELFF	TGTGCCAGCAGCTTTGAGAAGTTGAACACCGGGGAGCTGTTTTTT
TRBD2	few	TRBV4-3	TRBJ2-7	CASSPTGEGPYEQYF	TGCGCCAGCAGCCCGACCGGGGAGGGTCCTTACGAGCAGTACTTC
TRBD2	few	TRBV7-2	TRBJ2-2	CASSLVLAGPPGSTGELFF	TGTGCCAGCAGCTTAGTATTAGCGGGCCCGCCCGGGAGCACCGGGGAGCTGTTTTTT
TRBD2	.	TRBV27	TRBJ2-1	CASRGGVSEDEQFF	TGTGCCAGCAGGGGAGGGGTATCCGAGGATGAGCAGTTCTTC